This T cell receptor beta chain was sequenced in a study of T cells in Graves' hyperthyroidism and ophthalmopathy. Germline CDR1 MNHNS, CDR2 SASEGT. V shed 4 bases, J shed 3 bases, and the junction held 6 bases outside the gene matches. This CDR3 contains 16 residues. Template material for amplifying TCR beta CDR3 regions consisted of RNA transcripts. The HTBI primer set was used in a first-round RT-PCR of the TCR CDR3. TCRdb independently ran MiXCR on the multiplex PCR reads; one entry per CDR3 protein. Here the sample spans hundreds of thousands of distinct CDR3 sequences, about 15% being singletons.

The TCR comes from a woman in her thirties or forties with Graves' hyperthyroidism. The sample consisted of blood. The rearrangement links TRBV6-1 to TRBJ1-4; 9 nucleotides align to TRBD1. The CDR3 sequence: CASSAPGTGSNEKLFF. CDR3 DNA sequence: TGTGCCAGCAGTGCCCCCGGGACAGGGTCTAATGAAAAACTGTTTTTT.